Each of the 25 T cell receptor beta chains below was sequenced from the same sample in a study of T cells in tuberculosis. After thawing and overnight rest, PBMC were stained with GMM-loaded CD1B tetramer, viability dye and anti-CD3 for sorting. CD1B tetramers were loaded with Rhodococcus equi-derived C32 glucose monomycolate. TCRdb's copy holds only in-frame clones and misses some; the assay was immunoSEQ multiplex PCR. The sample contains around 50,000 clones, approximately 85% of which appear only once. Sequenced material: CD1b-GMM tetramer-negative cells sorted from PBMCs. Receptors originate from an adult woman with latent tuberculosis.

V and J are TRBV7-2 and TRBJ1-4, with 11 bases lining up with TRBD1. J gave up 11 bases and V 1 base, and 0 bases lay outside the gene matches. The CDR3 extends over 13 amino acids. Germline CDR1 reads SGHTA; CDR2 reads FQGNSA. For the CDR3, the DNA is TGTGCCAGCAGCTTAGGGGACAGGGGGAAACTGTTTTTT. Its translation: CASSLGDRGKLFF.

The chain links TRBV30 to TRBJ2-1, with 10 nucleotides matching TRBD2. The CDR3 covers 15 residues. Trimming took 3 bases from V and 8 from J; bases not matched to a gene: 10. The germline CDR1 and CDR2 sequences are GTSNPN and SVGIG (reference sequence). The CDR3 reads CAWRDLAGEADEQFF. The CDR3 coding sequence is TGTGCCTGGAGAGATCTAGCGGGAGAAGCAGATGAGCAGTTCTTC.

V and J are TRBV7-2 and TRBJ2-5; weak D call: TRBD2 (5 bases). V was trimmed by 2 bases and J by 5 bases, leaving 15 bases between them. Per germline, CDR1 SGHTA and CDR2 FQGNSA. This CDR3 spans 15 amino acids. CDR3 amino acids: CASSLTWLAGETQYF. The CDR3 nucleotides read TGTGCCAGCAGCTTAACTTGGCTAGCTGGGGAGACCCAGTACTTC.

V is TRBV15 and J is TRBJ2-6; the D is unclear. In germline, CDR1 is LNHNV, CDR2 YYDKDF (reference sequence). The CDR3 spans 17 residues. Trimming took off 10 bases at V and 0 bases at J, with 19 bases between the two ends. The CDR3 loop is CAIRDAASSSGANVLTF. The DNA for the CDR3 is TGTGCCATCCGTGACGCGGCCTCCTCCTCTGGGGCCAACGTCCTGACTTTC.

The chain combines TRBV9 with TRBJ1-2, with TRBD1 as a possible D gene (6 bases). The V end was cut by 0 bases, the J end by 2 bases, with 11 bases between. Germline V gene lookup returns CDR1 SGDLS and CDR2 YYNGEE. The CDR3 loop spans 15 amino acids. CDR3 loop: CASSVAGTSNYGYTF. CDR3 coding DNA: TGTGCCAGCAGCGTAGCCGGGACATCGAACTATGGCTACACCTTC.

This clone has only one observation. The rearrangement links TRBV6-5 to TRBJ2-5, with TRBD2 identical over 10 bases. The CDR3 consists of 15 residues. The germline gives CDR1 MNHEY, CDR2 SVGAGI. V shed 0 bases, J shed 9 bases, and the junction held 7 bases outside the gene matches. The CDR3 region has the DNA TGTGCCAGCAGTTACTCGGGGCAGCGGGGGGGCCCCCAGTACTTC. Its protein is CASSYSGQRGGPQYF.

The chain joins TRBV6-4 to TRBJ2-1; the D gene is possibly TRBD2 (6 bases). Trimming stripped 5 bases from V and 10 bases from J, with 15 bases between. CDR3 size: 13 residues. Germline CDR1 MRHNA, CDR2 SNTAGT. CDR3 region: CASSREEGTEQFF. The CDR3 region has the DNA TGTGCCAGCAGTCGCGAGGAGGGAACGGAGCAGTTCTTC.

V usage is TRBV5-6 and J usage is TRBJ2-3; perhaps TRBD2 as D (6 bases). The germline CDR1 and CDR2 sequences are SGHDT and YYEEEE. This CDR3 has 15 residues. V was cut by 2 bases and J by 1 base, with 11 bases left in between. Here the CDR3 reads CASSFLGGGTDTQYF. The DNA for the CDR3 is TGTGCCAGCAGCTTTCTGGGCGGGGGCACAGATACGCAGTATTTT.

The V and J genes are TRBV25-1 and TRBJ1-4, with 8 bases lining up with TRBD1. Germline CDR1 and CDR2: MGHDK and SYGVNS. CDR3 length: 15 residues. Germline trimming cut 1 base from V and 6 bases from J; bases unmatched to any gene: 4. The CDR3 nucleotides read TGTGCCAGCAGTGAATCCAGGGGGCGTGATGAAAAACTGTTTTTT. It translates to CASSESRGRDEKLFF.

The V call is TRBV10-2, the J call TRBJ1-5; the match to TRBD1 covers 9 bases. Germline trimming cut 0 bases from V and 3 bases from J; bases unmatched to any gene: 3. CDR1 WSHSY and CDR2 SAAADI come from the germline V gene. The CDR3 length is 16 residues. The CDR3 region is CASSESGTGLNQPQHF. Written as DNA, the CDR3 is TGCGCCAGCAGTGAGTCAGGGACAGGGCTCAATCAGCCCCAGCATTTT.

The count of this clone is one. The V gene is TRBV30, the J gene TRBJ2-1; 12 bases line up with TRBD2. Germline V gene data show CDR1 as GTSNPN and CDR2 as SVGIG (reference sequence). CDR3 length: 13 amino acids. V gave up 3 bases and J gave up 10 bases; unmatched junction bases: 4. CDR3 sequence: CAWRSSGGAEQFF. DNA for the CDR3: TGTGCCTGGAGATCTAGCGGGGGGGCCGAGCAGTTCTTC.

This chain links TRBV5-6 with TRBJ1-2, with a tentative D call TRBD1 (5 bases). CDR3 size: 17 residues. V lost 1 base and J lost 1, with 17 bases in between. Germline-derived CDR1 and CDR2 are SGHDT and YYEEEE. The chain's CDR3 is CASSLRGLTVVNYGYTF. The CDR3 DNA reads TGTGCCAGCAGCTTGAGGGGATTGACAGTTGTTAACTATGGCTACACCTTC.

This clone was counted between two and nine times. The identical CDR3 is also encoded by other nucleotide sequences in the sample. This rearrangement joins TRBV19 to TRBJ2-7; 11 positions match TRBD1. This CDR3 region has 15 residues. V shed 3 bases and J 2 bases; nucleotides not matched to a gene: 3. Germline V lookup: CDR1 LNHDA, CDR2 SQIVND (reference sequence). In nucleotides, the CDR3 is TGTGCCAGTAGTATGCCGGGACAGGGGGCCTACGAGCAGTACTTC. Protein product: CASSMPGQGAYEQYF.

The chain uses TRBV7-2 and TRBJ2-7; D is unresolved. Germline assignment: CDR1 SGHTA and CDR2 FQGNSA. V was clipped by 4 bases and J by 0 bases, with 13 bases between them. This CDR3 is built from 15 residues. CDR3 nucleotides: TGTGCCAGCAGCTCCCCCAGGCTCCCCTCCTACGAGCAGTACTTC. This sequence encodes CASSSPRLPSYEQYF.

This chain uses TRBV7-9 with TRBJ1-5; no clear D gene. Germline V lookup: CDR1 SEHNR, CDR2 FQNEAQ (reference sequence). V lost 1 base and J lost 6, with 7 bases in between. This CDR3 comprises 13 residues. CDR3 in amino acids: CASSLDPGQPQHF. The DNA for the CDR3 is TGTGCCAGCAGCTTAGATCCCGGTCAGCCCCAGCATTTT. The full variable domain, completed using reference TRBV7-9 and TRBJ1-5, is DTGVSQNPRHKITKRGQNVTFRCDPISEHNRLYWYRQTLGQGPEFLTYFQNEAQLEKSRLLSDRFSAERPKGSFSTLEIQRTEQGDSAMYLCASSLDPGQPQHFGDGTRLSIL.

The rearrangement uses TRBV6-5 and TRBJ1-1; D perhaps matches TRBD1 (5 bases). The CDR3 is 13 residues long. Germline V lookup: CDR1 MNHEY, CDR2 SVGAGI. Trimming removed 5 bases from V and 8 bases from J, with 15 bases in between. CDR3 bases: TGTGCCAGCAGTCCCCCGACAGCGACGGAAGCTTTCTTT. It yields the protein CASSPPTATEAFF.

In nucleotides, the CDR3 is TGTGCCAGCTGGTCCTTGGGGGCATCCATCCTACGGGGCACAGATACGCAGTATTTT. It yields the protein CASWSLGASILRGTDTQYF. The chain combines TRBV27 with TRBJ2-3; a weak D match, TRBD1 (6 bases). Per germline, CDR1 MNHEY and CDR2 SMNVEV (reference sequence). This CDR3 is 19 amino acids long. V was cut by 8 bases and J by 1 base, with 28 bases left in between.

The chain recombines TRBV27 with TRBJ1-5; TRBD1 might be the D (6 bases). V was trimmed by 5 bases and J by 3 bases, leaving 11 bases between them. The CDR3 is 14 amino acids. The germline gives CDR1 MNHEY, CDR2 SMNVEV (reference sequence). CDR3 DNA: TGTGCCAGCAGTCCATACAGGGCCAATCAGCCCCAGCATTTT. It yields the protein CASSPYRANQPQHF.

This chain connects TRBV2 to TRBJ2-5; possible D gene TRBD2, 6 bases. V was trimmed by 6 bases and J by 5 bases, leaving 10 bases between them. Germline V CDR1 and CDR2: SNHLY, FYNNEI. CDR3 length equals 12 residues. The CDR3 loop reads CASRKEGETQYF. Written as DNA, the CDR3 is TGTGCCAGCAGGAAGGAGGGGGAGACCCAGTACTTC.

This chain links TRBV19 with TRBJ1-5; 7 nucleotides align to TRBD1. The germline V gene encodes CDR1 LNHDA and CDR2 SQIVND (reference sequence). CDR3 size: 16 residues. The V and J ends lost 2 bases and 2 bases, in that order; junction bases with no gene match: 6. CDR3 sequence (DNA): TGTGCCAGTAGTATACCAAGACAGGGCCGCAATCAGCCCCAGCATTTT. It encodes CASSIPRQGRNQPQHF.

V usage is TRBV7-3 and J usage is TRBJ2-2, with a possible D match to TRBD2 (5 bases). V shed 5 bases and J shed 4 bases, with 14 bases lying between them. CDR3 size: 15 residues. Germline lookup yields CDR1 SGHTA and CDR2 FQGTGA. CDR3 sequence reads: CASSPLPEGTGELFF. CDR3 DNA sequence: TGTGCCAGCAGCCCCCTCCCAGAGGGCACCGGGGAGCTGTTTTTT.

CDR3 DNA: TGTGCCAGCACCCATGGGGAGGGGAATCAGCCCCAGCATTTT. It encodes CASTHGEGNQPQHF. This chain connects TRBV27 to TRBJ1-5; weak D call: TRBD1 (5 bases). Germline CDR1 reads MNHEY; CDR2 reads SMNVEV (reference sequence). This CDR3 region has 14 residues. Trimming cost V 7 bases and J 4 bases, with 14 bases left between them.

This chain links TRBV19 with TRBJ2-2; unclear D gene. The germline CDR1 and CDR2 sequences are LNHDA and SQIVND (reference sequence). The CDR3 totals 14 residues. The germline V and J ends were trimmed by 5 bases and 6 bases, with 13 bases remaining between them. The DNA for the CDR3 is TGTGCCAGTAGTGGGCCCCCGTTGGCCGGGGAGCTGTTTTTT. Translated, it gives CASSGPPLAGELFF. The whole variable domain, remainder taken from reference TRBV19 and TRBJ2-2, is DGGITQSPKYLFRKEGQNVTLSCEQNLNHDAMYWYRQDPGQGLRLIYYSQIVNDFQKGDIAEGYSVSREKKESFPLTVTSAQKNPTAFYLCASSGPPLAGELFFGEGSRLTVL.

The gene calls are TRBV7-2 and TRBJ1-2; 8 bases are shared with TRBD1. Germline V gene sequence: CDR1 SGHTA, CDR2 FQGNSA. The V and J ends lost 6 bases and 5 bases, in that order; junction bases with no gene match: 8. The CDR3 is made up of 14 amino acids. CDR3 DNA: TGTGCCAGCAGTCTCCAGGGGGCACGGTATGGCTACACCTTC. Amino acids: CASSLQGARYGYTF.

This clone was recorded a few times. The V gene is TRBV12-2, the J gene TRBJ1-2; TRBD1 is the table's D call, not checked against the DNA. TRBV12-2 is a recognized pseudogene. The length of the CDR3 is 17 residues. CDR3 DNA sequence: TGTGCAAGTCGCCCCCTCCGGGGACAGGTCGTCGGCTATGGCTACACCTTC. Its protein product is CASRPLRGQVVGYGYTF.